Given below is one TCR beta chain in context. This sample was taken from a study of blood T cell repertoires in COVID-19. About the study: Collection of acute and convalescent COVID-19 samples took place in the United States, Italy and Spain.

Authors' analysis steps: Reference gene primer amplification gave estimated nucleated cell counts. Some clones are missing from TCRdb's copy, which holds only in-frame ones; the method was immunoSEQ multiplex PCR. V and J calls and clone size are copied from that table; D and trimming were computed from the DNA. The repertoire has some 350,000 clones, around 91% of them found once; the top ten carry around 7%. Looked up from germline, CDR1 is SNHLY and CDR2 is FYNNEI. The CDR3 loop spans 14 amino acids. V dropped 4 bases and J dropped 1 base, with 10 bases sitting between them. The rearrangement links TRBV2 to TRBJ1-1; maybe TRBD1 (5 bases). Sequencing was carried out using peripheral blood. This receptor was taken from a man aged 18 to 30 with active or convalescent COVID-19. Here the CDR3 reads CASSVGGGNTEAFF. The CDR3 DNA reads TGTGCCAGCAGTGTTGGGGGGGGGAACACTGAAGCTTTCTTT. Using reference TRBV2 and TRBJ1-1 for the parts outside the CDR3, the full variable domain is EPEVTQTPSHQVTQMGQEVILRCVPISNHLYFYWYRQILGQKVEFLVSFYNNEISEKSEIFDDQFSVERPDGSNFTLKIRSTKLEDSAMYFCASSVGGGNTEAFFGQGTRLTVV.